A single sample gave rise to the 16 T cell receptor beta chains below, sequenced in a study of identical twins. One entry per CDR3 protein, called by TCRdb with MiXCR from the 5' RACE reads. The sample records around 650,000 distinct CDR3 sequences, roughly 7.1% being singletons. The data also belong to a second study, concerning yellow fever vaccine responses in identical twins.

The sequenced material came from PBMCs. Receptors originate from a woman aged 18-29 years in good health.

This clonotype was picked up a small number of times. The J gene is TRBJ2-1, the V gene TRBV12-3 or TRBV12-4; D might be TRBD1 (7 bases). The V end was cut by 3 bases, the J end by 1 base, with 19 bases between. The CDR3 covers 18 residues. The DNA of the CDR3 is TGTGCCAGCAGTTTGAGACAGGGAGGACCAGCTTCCTACAATGAGCAGTTCTTC. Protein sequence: CASSLRQGGPASYNEQFF.

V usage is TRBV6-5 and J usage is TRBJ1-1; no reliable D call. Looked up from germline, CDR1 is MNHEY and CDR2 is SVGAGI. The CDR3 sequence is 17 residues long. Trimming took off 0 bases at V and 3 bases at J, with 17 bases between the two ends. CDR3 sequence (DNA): TGTGCCAGCAGTTACTCGAGAATTGAGAGTACCCACACTGAAGCTTTCTTT. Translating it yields CASSYSRIESTHTEAFF.

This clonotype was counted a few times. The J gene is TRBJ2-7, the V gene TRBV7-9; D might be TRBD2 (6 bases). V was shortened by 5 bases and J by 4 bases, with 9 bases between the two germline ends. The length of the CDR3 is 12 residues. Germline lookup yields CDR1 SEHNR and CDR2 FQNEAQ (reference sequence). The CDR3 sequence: CASSREPYEQYF. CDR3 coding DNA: TGTGCCAGCAGCCGGGAGCCATACGAGCAGTACTTC.

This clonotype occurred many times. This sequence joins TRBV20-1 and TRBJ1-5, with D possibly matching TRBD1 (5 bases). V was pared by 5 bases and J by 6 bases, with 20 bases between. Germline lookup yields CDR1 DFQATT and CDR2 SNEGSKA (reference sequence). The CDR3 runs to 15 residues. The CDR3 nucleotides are TGCAGTGCTCCGGCGGCCCTCCAGGGACCTCAGCCCCAGCATTTT. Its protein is CSAPAALQGPQPQHF.

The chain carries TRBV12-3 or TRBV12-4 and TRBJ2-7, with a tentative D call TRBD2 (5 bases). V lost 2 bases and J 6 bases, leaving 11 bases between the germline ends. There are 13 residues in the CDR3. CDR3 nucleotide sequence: TGTGCCAGCAGTTTACTAGGACTGAGCGAGCAGTACTTC. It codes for CASSLLGLSEQYF.

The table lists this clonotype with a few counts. The DNA for the CDR3 is TGTGCCAGCAGCCCATTGGGGTATCAAATCACCGGGGAGCTGTTTTTT. It specifies CASSPLGYQITGELFF. The genes are TRBV12-3 or TRBV12-4 and TRBJ2-2; D unclear. V was trimmed by 6 bases and J by 4 bases, leaving 18 bases between them. This CDR3 has 16 residues.

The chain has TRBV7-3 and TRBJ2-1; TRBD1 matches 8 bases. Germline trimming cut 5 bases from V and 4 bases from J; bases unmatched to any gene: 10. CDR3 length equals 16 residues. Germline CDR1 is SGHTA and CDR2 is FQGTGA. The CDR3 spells CASSPRPGQEYNEQFF. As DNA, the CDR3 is TGTGCCAGCAGCCCTCGACCGGGACAGGAATACAATGAGCAGTTCTTC.

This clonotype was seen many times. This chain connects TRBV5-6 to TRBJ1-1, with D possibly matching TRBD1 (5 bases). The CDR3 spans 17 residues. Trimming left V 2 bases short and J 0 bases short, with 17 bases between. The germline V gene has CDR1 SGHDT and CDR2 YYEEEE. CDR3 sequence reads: CASSLFRWRGMNTEAFF. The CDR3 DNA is TGTGCCAGCAGCTTATTTCGTTGGAGGGGCATGAACACTGAAGCTTTCTTT.

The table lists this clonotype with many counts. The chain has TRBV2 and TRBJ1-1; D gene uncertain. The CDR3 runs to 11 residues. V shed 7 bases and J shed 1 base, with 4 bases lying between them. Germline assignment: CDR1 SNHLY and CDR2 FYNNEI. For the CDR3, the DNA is TGTGCCAGCACCGCGAACACTGAAGCTTTCTTT. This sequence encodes CASTANTEAFF. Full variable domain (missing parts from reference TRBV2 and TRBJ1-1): EPEVTQTPSHQVTQMGQEVILRCVPISNHLYFYWYRQILGQKVEFLVSFYNNEISEKSEIFDDQFSVERPDGSNFTLKIRSTKLEDSAMYFCASTANTEAFFGQGTRLTVV.

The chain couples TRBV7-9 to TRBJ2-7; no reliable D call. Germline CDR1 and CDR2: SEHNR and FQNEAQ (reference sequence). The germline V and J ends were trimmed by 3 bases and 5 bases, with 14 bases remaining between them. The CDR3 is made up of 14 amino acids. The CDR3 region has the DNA TGTGCCAGCAGCTTTCAGGCGTCTTGGGACGAGCAGTACTTC. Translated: CASSFQASWDEQYF.

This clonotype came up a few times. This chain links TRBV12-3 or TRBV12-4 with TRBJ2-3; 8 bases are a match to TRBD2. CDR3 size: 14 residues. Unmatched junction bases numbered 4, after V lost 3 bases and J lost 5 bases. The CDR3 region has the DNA TGTGCCAGCAGTTTTTCCGCGGGAGGAGATACGCAGTATTTT. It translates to CASSFSAGGDTQYF.

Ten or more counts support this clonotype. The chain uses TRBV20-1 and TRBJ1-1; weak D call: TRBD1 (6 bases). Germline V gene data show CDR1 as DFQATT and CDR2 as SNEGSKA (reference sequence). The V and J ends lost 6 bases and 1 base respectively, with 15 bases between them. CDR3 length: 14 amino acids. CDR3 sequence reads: CSARPGAPNTEAFF. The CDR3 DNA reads TGCAGTGCCAGACCGGGGGCGCCGAACACTGAAGCTTTCTTT.

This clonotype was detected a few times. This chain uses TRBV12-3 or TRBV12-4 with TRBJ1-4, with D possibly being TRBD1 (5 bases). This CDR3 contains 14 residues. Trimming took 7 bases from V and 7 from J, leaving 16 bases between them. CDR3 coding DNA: TGTGCCAGCAACACTGGCGGGGCTGGTGAAAAACTGTTTTTT. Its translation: CASNTGGAGEKLFF.

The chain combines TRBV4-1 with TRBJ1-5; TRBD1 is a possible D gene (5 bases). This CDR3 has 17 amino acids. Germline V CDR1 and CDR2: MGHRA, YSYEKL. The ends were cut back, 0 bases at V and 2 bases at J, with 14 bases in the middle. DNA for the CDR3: TGCGCCAGCAGCCAAGAAAGAGGCAGGGTGGGCAATCAGCCCCAGCATTTT. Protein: CASSQERGRVGNQPQHF.

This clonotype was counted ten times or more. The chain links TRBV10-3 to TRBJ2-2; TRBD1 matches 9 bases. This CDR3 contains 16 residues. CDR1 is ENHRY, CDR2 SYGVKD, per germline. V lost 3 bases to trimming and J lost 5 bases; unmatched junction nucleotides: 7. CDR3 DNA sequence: TGTGCCATCAGTGATCCCGGGACAGGGAGGACCGGGGAGCTGTTTTTT. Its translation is CAISDPGTGRTGELFF.

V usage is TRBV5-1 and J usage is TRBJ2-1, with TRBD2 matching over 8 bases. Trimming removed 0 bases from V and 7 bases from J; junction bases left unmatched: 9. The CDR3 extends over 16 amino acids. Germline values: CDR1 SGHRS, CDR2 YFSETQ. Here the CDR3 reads CASSLAVTGGVNEQFF. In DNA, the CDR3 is TGCGCCAGCAGCTTGGCCGTGACGGGGGGGGTGAATGAGCAGTTCTTC.